Shown below are 5 T cell receptor beta chains from a single sample sequenced in a study of T cell responses to AZD1222 COVID-19 vaccine. The data were produced by immunoSEQ multiplex PCR, yet TCRdb's version contains in-frame clones alone and is incomplete. The sample carries 150,000 or so clones, 88% recorded once. Source: peripheral blood, taken on day 0 of AZD1222 vaccination. The receptors were sampled from an adult in good health.

J is TRBJ2-5 and V is TRBV24-1; TRBD1 aligns across 11 bases. CDR3 length: 16 residues. In germline, CDR1 is KGHDR, CDR2 SFDVKD. V lost 3 bases, J lost 4 bases, and 6 bases stayed unmatched. Here the CDR3 reads CATSDPGTGGRETQYF. The CDR3 nucleotides are TGTGCCACCAGTGATCCTGGGACAGGGGGTAGAGAGACCCAGTACTTC.

The chain combines TRBV12-3 or TRBV12-4 with TRBJ1-2; D is ambiguous. The V end was cut by 4 bases, the J end by 6 bases, with 9 bases between. CDR3 size: 12 residues. The DNA of the CDR3 is TGTGCCAGCAGTTCCTCCCCCGATGGCTACACCTTC. Protein product: CASSSSPDGYTF.

This chain joins TRBV3-1 (or the pseudogene TRBV3-2) and TRBJ1-2; 9 nucleotides agree with TRBD1. The CDR3 sequence is 14 residues long. The ends lost 1 base at V and 4 bases at J; junction bases unmatched: 1. CDR1 is LGHDT and CDR2 is YNNKEL in the germline V gene (reference sequence). DNA for the CDR3: TGTGCCAGCAGCCAAGCGACAGGGGGCTATGGCTACACCTTC. This encodes CASSQATGGYGYTF.

The genes are TRBV2 and TRBJ2-7, with 8 positions matching TRBD2. CDR1 and CDR2 (germline): SNHLY, FYNNEI. J was trimmed by 6 bases and V by 6 bases; bases with no gene match: 13. The CDR3 totals 15 residues. CDR3 residues: CASSQRGGASVEQYF. CDR3 sequence (DNA): TGTGCCAGCAGCCAACGGGGGGGCGCTTCAGTCGAGCAGTACTTC.

The rearrangement joins TRBV10-3 to TRBJ1-1; perhaps TRBD1 as D (6 bases). CDR1 is ENHRY and CDR2 is SYGVKD in the germline V gene. Trimming stripped 7 bases from V and 1 base from J, with 16 bases between. There are 15 residues in the CDR3. This CDR3 reads CAIIQEGTPNTEAFF. The CDR3 DNA reads as TGTGCCATCATCCAAGAAGGGACACCGAACACTGAAGCTTTCTTT.